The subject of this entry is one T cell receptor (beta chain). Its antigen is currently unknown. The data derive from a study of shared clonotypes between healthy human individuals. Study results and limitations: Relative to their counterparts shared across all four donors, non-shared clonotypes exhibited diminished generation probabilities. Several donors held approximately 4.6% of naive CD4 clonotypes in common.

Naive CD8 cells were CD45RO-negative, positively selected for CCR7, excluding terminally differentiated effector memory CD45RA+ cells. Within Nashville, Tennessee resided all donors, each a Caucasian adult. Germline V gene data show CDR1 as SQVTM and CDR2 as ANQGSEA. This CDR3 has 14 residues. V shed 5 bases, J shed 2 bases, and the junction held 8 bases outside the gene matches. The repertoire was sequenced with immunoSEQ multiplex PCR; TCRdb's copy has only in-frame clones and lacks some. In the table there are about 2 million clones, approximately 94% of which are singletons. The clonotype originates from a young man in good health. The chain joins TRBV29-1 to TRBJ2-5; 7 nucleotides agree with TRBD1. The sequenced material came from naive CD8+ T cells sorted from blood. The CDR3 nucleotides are TGCAGCGTTTTTGATGGGACAGCTCAAGAGACCCAGTACTTC. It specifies CSVFDGTAQETQYF.